This T cell receptor (beta chain) was profiled in a study of PD-1 blockade in classical Hodgkin lymphoma (dated by TCRdb to about 2020). Background for the entire study: Nivolumab dosing was 3 mg/kg intravenously every 2 weeks, continuing until either disease progression or unacceptable toxicity. The study used CyTOF and TCR beta sequencing to define a peripheral blood immune signature of response to PD-1 blockade in classical Hodgkin lymphoma. The research as a whole found: Patients starting nivolumab less than 1 year after ASCT had lower diversity and were excluded from later analyses to avoid confounding by immune reconstitution. By C4D1, a significant rise was seen in CD4+ TCR diversity but not in CD8+ TCR diversity (p=0.0027 vs p=0.16), and the rise was most apparent among complete responders (p=0.02). Newly diagnosed patients were reported to have lower baseline TCR diversity than healthy donors, and relapsed/refractory patients were reported to have lower baseline TCR diversity still. The study covered only a single clinical trial cohort, and the causes of the repertoire differences, possibly disease activity or prior therapy, were still not defined. Among trial patients, those achieving complete response had baseline diversity similar to that of newly diagnosed patients, while diversity was significantly lower in partial responders and progressors.

Genomic DNA was isolated using the Qiagen DNeasy kit from unsorted PBMCs as well as from negatively selected CD4+ and CD8+ fractions. Using primers that anneal to V and J segments, immunoSEQ multiplex PCR amplified the TCR beta CDR3 regions. A synthetic immune receptor repertoire was used to minimize amplification bias, and remaining bias was computationally removed after sequencing. From the authors' description of their analysis: Repertoire diversity was quantified as the Shannon entropy index using custom Python scripts. Unsorted, CD4+ and CD8+ repertoires were examined separately, except in combined analyses, for which CD4+ and CD8+ sequences were merged in silico. Clonal expansion was defined as a frequency increase of at least 2-fold after treatment compared with C1D1, and clones undetected at baseline were assigned a pseudocount of 0.5. Singleton clones were defined as clones with 0 or 1 copy at C1D1, and non-singleton clones were defined as clones with 2 or more copies. Clones expanded in unsorted samples were labelled as CD4+, CD8+ or unknown by matching protein sequences in sorted samples from the same patient. Wilcoxon tests on paired samples were used to test diversity changes from C1D1 to C4D1. TCRdb obtained this table from immuneACCESS and retained in-frame rearrangements with V and J assigned. These tables miss some clones; where compared with another copy, unresolved V genes account for less than half of the shortfall, and the remainder is unexplained. Clone size and the V and J calls come from that table; the DNA yielded D and trimming. Present in this sample are about 50,000 clones, around four fifths of which were seen just once. The top ten clonotypes cover over 9.5% of the sample.

Sample time point, as interpreted from the label and publication: cycle 4 day 1 (C4D1), after more than 5 weeks of nivolumab. Every trial patient had relapsed following autologous stem cell transplantation, and prior brentuximab vedotin exposure was what differed among cohorts A, B and C. The trial cohort included fewer than 65 patients with relapsed/refractory classical Hodgkin lymphoma, and each patient had a best overall response of complete response, partial response or progressive disease. Trial patients were treated with single-agent nivolumab in the multi-cohort phase II CheckMate 205 trial. Best overall response was determined by an independent review committee according to the 2007 International Working Group response criteria. Trial PBMCs were collected just before the start of nivolumab (C1D1) and during therapy at cycle 2 day 1 and cycle 4 day 1. Peripheral blood was collected in 8 mL Vacutainer Cell Preparation Tubes, from which PBMCs were isolated by centrifugation and then cryopreserved.

Worth noting for this clone: Its antigen remains unidentified. No clone much larger than this one lies a single base away; base qualities are absent.

Trimming takes 7 bases from V and 5 bases from J, and the germline ends sit 19 bases apart. From cysteine to phenylalanine, the CDR3 is 15 amino acids long. Here the CDR3 DNA is all that survives: 45 bases in frame from base 1. CDR1 and CDR2 were assigned from the germline V gene as MDHEN and SYDVKM. Material: peripheral blood mononuclear cells (PBMCs), obtained before the fourth cycle of nivolumab. This sequence was found in a human donor with classical Hodgkin lymphoma. The rearrangement joined TRBV28 to TRBJ2-3; there is no confident call for the D gene. The nucleotide sequence reads as follows: TGTGCCAGCACAGACAACGGATATTTAGAAGATACGCAGTATTTT. Protein translation: CASTDNGYLEDTQYF. The variable domain in full, with residues beyond the CDR3 obtained from the reference TRBV28 and TRBJ2-3 genes, is DVKVTQSSRYLVKRTGEKVFLECVQDMDHENMFWYRQDPGLGLRLIYFSYDVKMKEKGDIPEGYSVSREKKERFSLILESASTNQTSMYLCASTDNGYLEDTQYFGPGTRLTVL.